This T cell receptor beta chain was obtained from a study of graft-versus-host responses after intestinal transplantation. Study background: Every recipient underwent anti-thymocyte globulin induction, then tacrolimus and steroids for roughly 3 years. Study results and caveats: When patients had graft-donor T cell macrochimerism, their allografts held high graft-versus-host to host-versus-graft clonal ratios.

The assay was immunoSEQ multiplex PCR, and TCRdb's table has in-frame clones only and misses some. The sample yields around 100,000 clones, roughly 93% seen once. Germline V gene sequence: CDR1 SGHRS, CDR2 YFSETQ. This CDR3 spans 14 amino acids. The V and J ends lost 0 bases and 4 bases respectively, with 10 bases between them. A word on this clone: Its antigen remains unidentified.

This chain joins TRBV5-1 and TRBJ1-1; possible D gene TRBD1, 6 bases. The sample consisted of unstimulated CD8+ T cells sorted from spleen or lymph node cells, taken before intestinal transplant. This TCR derives from a human donor who received an intestinal transplant. In nucleotides, the CDR3 is TGCGCCAGCAGCTTGGCGGGGGCAAGCACTGAAGCTTTCTTT. It yields the protein CASSLAGASTEAFF.